Shown below are 4 T cell receptor beta chains from a single sample sequenced in a study of CD8+ T cells in alopecia areata. RNA was isolated and reverse transcribed to cDNA, the sequencing template. Assay: immunoSEQ multiplex PCR; the TCRdb copy retains only in-frame clones and omits some. The sample holds about 200,000 clones, less than 45% seen once. Treatment defined: oral pan-JAK inhibitor, 5-10 mg twice daily. The material sequenced was CD4+ T cells sorted from blood, taken around week 30, from a patient treated with tofacitinib. The receptors originated from a human donor with alopecia areata.

The chain recombines TRBV9 with TRBJ2-2; the D is unclear. The CDR3 loop spans 14 amino acids. Germline values: CDR1 SGDLS, CDR2 YYNGEE. V was clipped by 0 bases and J by 1 base, with 4 bases between them. CDR3 residues: CASSVDKNTGELFF. In DNA, the CDR3 is TGTGCCAGCAGCGTAGACAAGAACACCGGGGAGCTGTTTTTT. Complete variable domain (other parts from reference TRBV9 and TRBJ2-2): DSGVTQTPKHLITATGQRVTLRCSPRSGDLSVYWYQQSLDQGLQFLIQYYNGEERAKGNILERFSAQQFPDLHSELNLSSLELGDSALYFCASSVDKNTGELFFGEGSRLTVL.

The chain links TRBV7-6 to TRBJ2-3; D possibly corresponds to TRBD2 (6 bases). Trimming took off 3 bases at V and 2 bases at J, with 9 bases between the two ends. Germline V gene sequence: CDR1 SGHVS, CDR2 FNYEAQ. CDR3 length equals 14 residues. CDR3 residues: CASSFGGITDTQYF. The CDR3 DNA sequence: TGTGCCAGCAGCTTTGGCGGGATCACAGATACGCAGTATTTT.

At least ten counts were recorded for this clone. The CDR3 nucleotides are TGTGCCAGCAGCCAAAGGGGGATAAGGCCCTACGAGCAGTACTTC. Encoded protein: CASSQRGIRPYEQYF. The chain is built from TRBV14 and TRBJ2-7; D is perhaps TRBD1 (6 bases). V dropped 2 bases and J dropped 2 bases, with 13 bases sitting between them. Germline values: CDR1 SGHDN, CDR2 FVKESK. The CDR3 has 15 amino acids.

Comments on this clone: Just one base apart from a much larger clone, this may be a read error. The V gene is TRBV18, the J gene TRBJ2-5; D is uncertain. V dropped 4 bases and J dropped 1 base, with 1 base sitting between them. The CDR3 covers 11 residues. CDR1 is KGHSH and CDR2 is LQKENI in the germline V gene. The CDR3 here is CASSRQETQYF. CDR3 in DNA: TGTGCCAGCTCACGCCAAGAGACCCAGTACTTC. Variable domain in full (rest from reference TRBV18 and TRBJ2-5): NAGVMQNPRHLVRRRGQEARLRCSPMKGHSHVYWYRQLPEEGLKFMVYLQKENIIDESGMPKERFSAEFPKEGPSILRIQQVVRGDSAAYFCASSRQETQYFGPGTRLLVL.